One sample yielded the 18 T cell receptor beta chains listed below, sequenced in a study of CD8 T cells in Susac syndrome. A quantity of about 0.45 to 1 ug RNA underwent reverse transcription using random hexamers. TCRdb analysed the immunoSEQ multiplex PCR reads with MiXCR anew, one entry per CDR3 protein. The table lists about 200,000 distinct CDR3 sequences, 85% to 95% of them singletons. Material for sequencing was CD4+ T cells from PBMCs. Receptor source: a human donor with multiple sclerosis.

The chain employs TRBV18 and TRBJ2-1; D may correspond to TRBD1 or TRBD2 (5 bases each). The length of the CDR3 is 16 residues. V lost 3 bases to trimming and J lost 0 bases, with 12 bases between them. The V gene's germline CDR1 is KGHSH and CDR2 LQKENI. The CDR3 coding sequence is TGTGCCAGCTCACCCCCGGGGCGAAGCTCCTACAATGAGCAGTTCTTC. This sequence encodes CASSPPGRSSYNEQFF.

The chain links TRBV14 to TRBJ1-5; D is undetermined. Germline V gene lookup returns CDR1 SGHDN and CDR2 FVKESK. V was shortened by 1 base and J by 6 bases, with 7 bases between the two germline ends. The CDR3 consists of 13 residues. As DNA, the CDR3 is TGTGCCAGCAGCCAAGTACTGGGTCAGCCCCAGCATTTT. It codes for CASSQVLGQPQHF.

The genes are TRBV5-1 and TRBJ2-7; D gene unclear. Trimming removed 8 bases from V and 4 bases from J, with 13 bases in between. The V gene's germline CDR1 is SGHRS and CDR2 YFSETQ. The CDR3 sequence is 12 residues long. The CDR3 DNA sequence: TGCGCCAGGGGCCCTTTTTTTTACGAGCAGTACTTC. This codes for CARGPFFYEQYF.

A single count supports this clonotype. The J gene is TRBJ2-1, the V gene TRBV5-4; 7 bases agree with TRBD2. The CDR3 runs 17 residues. The germline V gene encodes CDR1 SGHNT and CDR2 YYREEE (reference sequence). Losses at the gene ends were 0 bases for V and 0 bases for J; bases not matched to a gene: 6. CDR3 sequence reads: CASSLDSGVLSYNEQFF. The CDR3 nucleotides are TGTGCCAGCAGCTTGGACAGCGGGGTCCTCTCCTACAATGAGCAGTTCTTC.

The V call is TRBV6-5, the J call TRBJ1-2; D might be TRBD1 (5 bases). Germline CDR1 MNHEY, CDR2 SVGAGI. The V end was cut by 6 bases, the J end by 0 bases, with 11 bases between. The CDR3 consists of 14 residues. CDR3 residues: CASRGLSANYGYTF. The CDR3 DNA reads TGTGCCAGCAGGGGGCTCTCGGCTAACTATGGCTACACCTTC.

The CDR3, as DNA: TGTGCCAGCAGCCAGACAGGGGAGCAAAACATTCAGTACTTC. Residues: CASSQTGEQNIQYF. V is TRBV5-4 and J is TRBJ2-4; 8 bases are shared with TRBD1. This CDR3 spans 14 amino acids. With V trimmed by 4 bases and J by 5 bases, 5 bases remained unmatched. CDR1 and CDR2 (germline): SGHNT, YYREEE (reference sequence).

The chain is built from TRBV29-1 and TRBJ2-5, with D perhaps matching TRBD1 (6 bases). V was trimmed by 7 bases and J by 5 bases, leaving 14 bases between them. Germline CDR1 and CDR2: SQVTM and ANQGSEA. This CDR3 is built from 12 residues. Written as DNA, the CDR3 is TGCAGCGCGGGACACTTATCGGAGACCCAGTACTTC. It encodes CSAGHLSETQYF. The full variable domain, its missing parts supplied by reference TRBV29-1 and TRBJ2-5, is SAVISQKPSRDICQRGTSLTIQCQVDSQVTMMFWYRQQPGQSLTLIATANQGSEATYESGFVIDKFPISRPNLTFSTLTVSNMSPEDSSIYLCSAGHLSETQYFGPGTRLLVL.

The gene calls are TRBV3-1 and TRBJ1-5; D gene unclear. Germline CDR1 reads LGHDT; CDR2 reads YNNKEL (reference sequence). The CDR3 contains 13 residues. The V and J ends lost 4 bases and 5 bases respectively, with 9 bases between them. CDR3 nucleotides: TGTGCCAGCAGCCGCCGGCGGGATCAGCCCCAGCATTTT. Amino acids: CASSRRRDQPQHF. Variable domain in full (rest from reference TRBV3-1 and TRBJ1-5): DTAVSQTPKYLVTQMGNDKSIKCEQNLGHDTMYWYKQDSKKFLKIMFSYNNKELIINETVPNRFSPKSPDKAHLNLHINSLELGDSAVYFCASSRRRDQPQHFGDGTRLSIL.

The chain employs TRBV19 and TRBJ1-5, with D possibly being TRBD1 (5 bases). CDR3 length: 13 residues. Between the trimmed V and J ends, which lost 3 bases and 5 bases, there was a span of 8 bases. Germline V gives CDR1 LNHDA, CDR2 SQIVND (reference sequence). CDR3: CASSIGTHQPQHF. In DNA form, the CDR3 reads TGTGCCAGTAGTATTGGGACCCATCAGCCCCAGCATTTT.

The genes are TRBV6-2 or TRBV6-3 and TRBJ2-3, with no clear D. The CDR3 spans 15 residues. Germline-derived CDR1 and CDR2 are MNHEY and SVGEGT. The V end lost 2 bases, the J end lost 2 bases, and 11 bases lay between the germline ends. DNA of the CDR3: TGTGCCAGCAGTTACACCGCCTTCCACACAGATACGCAGTATTTT. Translation gives CASSYTAFHTDTQYF.

The J gene is TRBJ2-7, the V gene TRBV2; D is possibly TRBD1 (5 bases). Trimming removed 3 bases from V and 1 base from J, with 7 bases in between. This CDR3 has 13 amino acids. CDR1 is SNHLY and CDR2 is FYNNEI in the germline V gene. The CDR3 protein is CASSEQGSYEQYF. DNA for the CDR3: TGTGCCAGCAGTGAGCAGGGATCCTACGAGCAGTACTTC.

The chain recombines TRBV12-3 or TRBV12-4 with TRBJ2-3; 8 bases map to TRBD2. This CDR3 has 15 amino acids. Losses at the gene ends were 5 bases for V and 6 bases for J; bases not matched to a gene: 10. DNA of the CDR3: TGTGCCAGCAGTCCCGGGGGGGCCCTGTGGGATACGCAGTATTTT. Amino acid sequence: CASSPGGALWDTQYF.

The J gene is TRBJ2-1, the V gene TRBV20-1, with D hard to call. V lost 7 bases and J 0 bases, leaving 13 bases between the germline ends. CDR1 and CDR2 (germline): DFQATT, SNEGSKA (reference sequence). CDR3 length equals 14 residues. The CDR3 loop is CSVPPYSSYNEQFF. DNA for the CDR3: TGCAGTGTTCCTCCTTATAGCTCCTACAATGAGCAGTTCTTC.

DNA of the CDR3: TGTGCCAGCAGCGGCTATAGCGGGGCGGGAGATACGCAGTATTTT. Residues: CASSGYSGAGDTQYF. J is TRBJ2-3 and V is TRBV9, with 8 nucleotides matching TRBD2. Germline V gene lookup returns CDR1 SGDLS and CDR2 YYNGEE. V shed 3 bases and J 5 bases; nucleotides not matched to a gene: 8. This CDR3 has 15 amino acids.

The rearrangement links TRBV20-1 to TRBJ2-1; D tentatively reads TRBD1 or TRBD2 (6 bases each). Between the trimmed V and J ends, which lost 6 bases and 6 bases, there was a span of 9 bases. The germline V gene encodes CDR1 DFQATT and CDR2 SNEGSKA (reference sequence). This CDR3 is 11 amino acids long. CDR3 region: CSAEGGNEQFF. The CDR3 coding sequence is TGCAGTGCGGAGGGGGGCAATGAGCAGTTCTTC.

The chain has TRBV12-3 or TRBV12-4 and TRBJ2-5; D perhaps matches TRBD1 (7 bases). The CDR3 totals 15 residues. Trimming took 7 bases from V and 2 from J, leaving 17 bases between them. CDR3 nucleotides: TGTGCCAGCACCCCAGGGGGGCGGATACAAGAGACCCAGTACTTC. It translates to CASTPGGRIQETQYF.

This chain uses TRBV12-3 or TRBV12-4 with TRBJ2-1, with D unresolved. The ends were cut back, 3 bases at V and 8 bases at J, with 5 bases in the middle. The CDR3 is made up of 11 amino acids. The CDR3, as DNA: TGTGCCAGCAGTTTCGTCGATGAGCAGTTCTTC. It yields the protein CASSFVDEQFF.

V and J are TRBV9 and TRBJ2-7; 7 nucleotides line up with TRBD1. CDR1 and CDR2 from the germline V gene are SGDLS and YYNGEE. J gave up 0 bases and V 3 bases, and 6 bases lay outside the gene matches. This CDR3 has 15 residues. CDR3 sequence: CASSEQGKSSYEQYF. In DNA, the CDR3 is TGTGCCAGCAGCGAACAGGGGAAAAGCTCCTACGAGCAGTACTTC. The full variable domain, its missing parts supplied by reference TRBV9 and TRBJ2-7, is DSGVTQTPKHLITATGQRVTLRCSPRSGDLSVYWYQQSLDQGLQFLIQYYNGEERAKGNILERFSAQQFPDLHSELNLSSLELGDSALYFCASSEQGKSSYEQYFGPGTRLTVT.